The 14 T cell receptor beta chains presented below share a single source sample, sequenced in a study of blood T cell repertoires in COVID-19. Method: immunoSEQ multiplex PCR; TCRdb's copy keeps in-frame clones and lacks some. The sample lists roughly 270,000 clones, 85% occurring once. Sequenced input: PBMCs or T cells enriched from blood (not recorded which). The receptors here all came from a woman aged 45-65 years who had recovered from COVID-19.

The V call is TRBV7-2, the J call TRBJ2-7, with a tentative D call TRBD1 (5 bases). This CDR3 has 14 residues. V lost 5 bases, J lost 2 bases, and 13 bases lay in between. CDR1 is SGHTA, CDR2 FQGNSA, per germline. CDR3 sequence reads: CASSKEDITYEQYF. DNA for the CDR3: TGTGCCAGCAGCAAAGAGGACATCACCTACGAGCAGTACTTC.

Remarks on this clone: The sample holds other DNA sequences that translate to the same CDR3. V usage is TRBV27 and J usage is TRBJ2-7; 7 nucleotides agree with TRBD1. The junction had 8 bases not matched to a gene; V was cut back by 2 bases and J by 4 bases. This CDR3 has 15 residues. Germline V CDR1 and CDR2: MNHEY, SMNVEV (reference sequence). CDR3 nucleotides: TGTGCCAGCAGTTTACTTGGGCAGGGGGTGTACGAGCAGTACTTC. Amino acid sequence: CASSLLGQGVYEQYF.

The V and J genes are TRBV11-2 and TRBJ1-1; D ambiguous. Trimming cost V 3 bases and J 4 bases, with 12 bases left between them. This CDR3 is built from 14 residues. Germline lookup yields CDR1 SGHAT and CDR2 FQNNGV. Here the CDR3 DNA reads TGTGCCAGCAGCTTGGGCAGATCGCCCACTGAAGCTTTCTTT. It is translated as CASSLGRSPTEAFF. The complete variable domain, with remaining parts taken from reference TRBV11-2 and TRBJ1-1, reads EAGVAQSPRYKIIEKRQSVAFWCNPISGHATLYWYQQILGQGPKLLIQFQNNGVVDDSQLPKDRFSAERLKGVDSTLKIQPAKLEDSAVYLCASSLGRSPTEAFFGQGTRLTVV.

The J gene is TRBJ2-1, the V gene TRBV30; 8 bases are shared with TRBD2. V gave up 1 base and J gave up 2 bases; unmatched junction bases: 13. The CDR3 length is 18 residues. The germline V gene encodes CDR1 GTSNPN and CDR2 SVGIG (reference sequence). CDR3 loop: CAWSAVAGGAQAYNEQFF. The DNA of the CDR3 is TGTGCCTGGAGTGCAGTGGCGGGGGGCGCCCAGGCCTACAATGAGCAGTTCTTC.

This clone was counted a single time. J is TRBJ2-5 and V is TRBV18; TRBD2 agrees at 16 bases. From germline, CDR1 is KGHSH and CDR2 LQKENI. The CDR3 has 17 amino acids. With V trimmed by 0 bases and J by 3 bases, 1 base remained unmatched. The CDR3 reads CASSPPGLAGGEETQYF. In DNA, the CDR3 is TGTGCCAGCTCACCACCGGGACTAGCGGGAGGGGAAGAGACCCAGTACTTC.

The chain carries TRBV29-1 and TRBJ2-1, with TRBD2 identical over 8 bases. The CDR3 sequence is 11 residues long. J gave up 12 bases and V 6 bases, and 7 bases lay outside the gene matches. CDR1 and CDR2 (germline): SQVTM, ANQGSEA. The chain's CDR3 is CSVFFGGAQFF. CDR3 DNA: TGCAGCGTCTTTTTCGGGGGGGCGCAGTTCTTC.

The rearrangement uses TRBV7-2 and TRBJ1-4; D remains ambiguous. The CDR3 spans 14 residues. Germline V gene sequence: CDR1 SGHTA, CDR2 FQGNSA. The ends were cut back, 5 bases at V and 0 bases at J, with 7 bases in the middle. This CDR3 reads CASSVTTTNEKLFF. The DNA for the CDR3 is TGTGCCAGCAGCGTTACTACAACTAATGAAAAACTGTTTTTT.

The chain uses TRBV19 and TRBJ1-5, with D possibly being TRBD1 (6 bases). The CDR3 runs 14 residues. The V gene's germline CDR1 is LNHDA and CDR2 SQIVND (reference sequence). The V end lost 7 bases, the J end lost 7 bases, and 17 bases lay between the germline ends. CDR3 bases: TGTGCCAGTATAGAACAGGGTTCCGGGCAGCCCCAGCATTTT. Protein: CASIEQGSGQPQHF. Full variable domain (rest looked up from reference TRBV19 and TRBJ1-5): DGGITQSPKYLFRKEGQNVTLSCEQNLNHDAMYWYRQDPGQGLRLIYYSQIVNDFQKGDIAEGYSVSREKKESFPLTVTSAQKNPTAFYLCASIEQGSGQPQHFGDGTRLSIL.

This clone has only one observation. The DNA of the CDR3 is TGTGCCAGCAGTCTGGATGAAGACAGGGCACGGGAGACCCAGTACTTC. Translated: CASSLDEDRARETQYF. The J gene is TRBJ2-5, the V gene TRBV28; TRBD1 matches at 7 bases. This CDR3 is 16 amino acids long. Germline CDR1 reads MDHEN; CDR2 reads SYDVKM. Trimming cost V 5 bases and J 5 bases; bases outside gene matches: 14.

V is TRBV5-5 and J is TRBJ1-3; the D gene is possibly TRBD1 (5 bases). Germline CDR1 SGHKS, CDR2 YYEKEE (reference sequence). This CDR3 contains 15 residues. Between the trimmed V and J ends, which lost 4 bases and 0 bases, there was a span of 11 bases. The CDR3 DNA is TGTGCCAGCAGCATTGACAGTACCTCTGGAAACACCATATATTTT. Its protein product is CASSIDSTSGNTIYF.

This sequence joins TRBV6-4 and TRBJ2-3, with D perhaps matching TRBD2 (6 bases). The V end lost 3 bases, the J end lost 1 base, and 11 bases lay between the germline ends. CDR3 length: 15 amino acids. In germline, CDR1 is MRHNA, CDR2 SNTAGT. The CDR3 reads CASSERGLGTDTQYF. The CDR3 DNA follows: TGTGCCAGCAGTGAAAGGGGACTTGGCACAGATACGCAGTATTTT.

The V gene is TRBV28, the J gene TRBJ1-2; D unresolved. Deletions cut 3 bases from V and 4 bases from J, with 18 bases between. Germline CDR1 and CDR2: MDHEN and SYDVKM. The CDR3 runs to 16 residues. The CDR3 region is CASSFPGGPSSYGYTF. The DNA of the CDR3 is TGTGCCAGCAGTTTTCCGGGAGGCCCCTCTAGCTATGGCTACACCTTC.

As concerns this clone: The sample contains more than one DNA sequence encoding this CDR3. The chain employs TRBV7-8 and TRBJ2-1, with 8 bases fitting TRBD1. Germline V CDR1 and CDR2: SGHVS, FQNEAQ. V was clipped by 4 bases and J by 1 base; unmatched bases: 3. The CDR3 length is 15 residues. The CDR3 spells CASSSNRGSYNEQFF. CDR3 sequence (DNA): TGTGCCAGCAGCTCTAACAGGGGGTCCTACAATGAGCAGTTCTTC.

The chain is built from TRBV15 and TRBJ2-5, with D perhaps TRBD2 (5 bases). V was shortened by 8 bases and J by 2 bases, with 15 bases between the two germline ends. Germline V gene lookup returns CDR1 LNHNV and CDR2 YYDKDF (reference sequence). CDR3 length: 14 residues. The CDR3 loop is CATSPRREQETQYF. DNA of the CDR3: TGTGCCACCTCCCCACGAAGGGAGCAAGAGACCCAGTACTTC.